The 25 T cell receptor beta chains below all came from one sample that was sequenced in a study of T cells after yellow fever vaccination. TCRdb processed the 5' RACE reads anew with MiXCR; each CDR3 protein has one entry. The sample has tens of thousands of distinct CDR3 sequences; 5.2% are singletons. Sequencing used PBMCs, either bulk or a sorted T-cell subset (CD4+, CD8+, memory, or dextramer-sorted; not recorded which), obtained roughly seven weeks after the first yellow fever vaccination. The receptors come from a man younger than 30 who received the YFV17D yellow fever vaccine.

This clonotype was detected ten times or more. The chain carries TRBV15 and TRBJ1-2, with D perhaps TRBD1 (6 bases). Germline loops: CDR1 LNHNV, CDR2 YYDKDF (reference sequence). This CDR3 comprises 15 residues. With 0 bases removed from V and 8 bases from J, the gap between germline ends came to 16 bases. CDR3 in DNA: TGTGCCACCAGCAGAGATTATTTTCCAGGGGAGGGCTACACCTTC. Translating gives CATSRDYFPGEGYTF.

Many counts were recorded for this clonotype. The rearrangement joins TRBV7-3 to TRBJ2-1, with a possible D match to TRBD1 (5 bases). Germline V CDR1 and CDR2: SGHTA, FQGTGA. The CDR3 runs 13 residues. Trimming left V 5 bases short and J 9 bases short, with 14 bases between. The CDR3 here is CASSEQGPGEQFF. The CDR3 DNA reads TGTGCCAGCAGCGAGCAGGGTCCGGGTGAGCAGTTCTTC.

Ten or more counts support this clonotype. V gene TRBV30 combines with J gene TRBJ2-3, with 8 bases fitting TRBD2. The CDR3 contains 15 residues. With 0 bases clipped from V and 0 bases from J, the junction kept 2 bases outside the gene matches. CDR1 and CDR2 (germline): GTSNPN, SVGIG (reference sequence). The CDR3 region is CAWSVSGGSTDTQYF. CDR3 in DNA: TGTGCCTGGAGTGTAAGCGGGGGTAGCACAGATACGCAGTATTTT.

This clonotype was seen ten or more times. The CDR3, as DNA: TGTGCCAGCAGCTGGGCTCTTACCTCTGGAAACACCATATATTTT. This sequence encodes CASSWALTSGNTIYF. The chain combines TRBV5-5 with TRBJ1-3; unclear D gene. The CDR3 covers 15 residues. CDR1 is SGHKS, CDR2 YYEKEE, per germline (reference sequence). Trimming left V 3 bases short and J 0 bases short, with 10 bases between.

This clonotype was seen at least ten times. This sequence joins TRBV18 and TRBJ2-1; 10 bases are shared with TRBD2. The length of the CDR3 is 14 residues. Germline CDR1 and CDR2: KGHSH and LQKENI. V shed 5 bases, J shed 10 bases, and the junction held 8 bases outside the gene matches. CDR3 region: CASSKRGGATEQFF. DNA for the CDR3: TGTGCCAGCTCAAAGCGGGGGGGCGCCACCGAGCAGTTCTTC.

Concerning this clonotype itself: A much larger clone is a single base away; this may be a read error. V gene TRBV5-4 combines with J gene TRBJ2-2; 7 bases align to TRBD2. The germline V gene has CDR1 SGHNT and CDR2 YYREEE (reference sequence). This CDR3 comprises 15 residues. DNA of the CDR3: TGTGCCAGCAGGTTGGGAGGGGCTGACAACGGGGAGCTGTTTTTT. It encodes CASRLGGADNGELFF.

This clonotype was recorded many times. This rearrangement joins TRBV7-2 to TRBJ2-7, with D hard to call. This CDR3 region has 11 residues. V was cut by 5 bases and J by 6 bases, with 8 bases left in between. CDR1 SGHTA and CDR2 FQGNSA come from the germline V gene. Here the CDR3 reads CASSLLVEQYF. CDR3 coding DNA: TGTGCCAGCAGCCTCCTAGTCGAGCAGTACTTC.

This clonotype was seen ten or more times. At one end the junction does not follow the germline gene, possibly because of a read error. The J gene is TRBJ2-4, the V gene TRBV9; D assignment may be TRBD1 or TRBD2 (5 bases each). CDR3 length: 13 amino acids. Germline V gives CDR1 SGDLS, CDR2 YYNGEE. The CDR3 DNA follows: TGTGCCAGCAGCCCAACCCCCGAGGGGCGCCGCTCCTTC. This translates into CASSPTPEGRRSF.

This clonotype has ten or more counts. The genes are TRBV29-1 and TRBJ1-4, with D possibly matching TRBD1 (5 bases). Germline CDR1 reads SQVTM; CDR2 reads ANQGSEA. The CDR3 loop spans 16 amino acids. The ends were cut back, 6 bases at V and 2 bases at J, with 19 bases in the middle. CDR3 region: CSVGGTPELTNEKLFF. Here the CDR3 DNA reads TGCAGCGTCGGCGGGACCCCAGAGTTGACTAATGAAAAACTGTTTTTT.

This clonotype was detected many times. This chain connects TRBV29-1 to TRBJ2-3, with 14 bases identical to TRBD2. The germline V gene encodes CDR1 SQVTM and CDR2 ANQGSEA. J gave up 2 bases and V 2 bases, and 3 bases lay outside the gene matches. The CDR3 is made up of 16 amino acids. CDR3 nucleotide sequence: TGCAGCGTTGAAATGGGACTAGCGGGGGACACAGATACGCAGTATTTT. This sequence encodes CSVEMGLAGDTDTQYF.

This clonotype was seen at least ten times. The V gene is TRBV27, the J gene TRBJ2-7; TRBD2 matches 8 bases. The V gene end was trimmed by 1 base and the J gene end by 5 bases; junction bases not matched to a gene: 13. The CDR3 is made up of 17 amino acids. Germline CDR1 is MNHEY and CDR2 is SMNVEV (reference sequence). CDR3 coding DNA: TGTGCCAGCAGTTTATTGGGCGGGGGGCAGGATATTCACGAGCAGTACTTC. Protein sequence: CASSLLGGGQDIHEQYF.

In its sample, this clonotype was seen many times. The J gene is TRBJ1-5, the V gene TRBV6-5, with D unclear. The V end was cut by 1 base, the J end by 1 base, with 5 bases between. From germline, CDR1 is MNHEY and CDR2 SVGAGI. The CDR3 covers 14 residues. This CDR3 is CASSYFQSNQPQHF. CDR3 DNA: TGTGCCAGCAGTTACTTTCAGAGCAATCAGCCCCAGCATTTT.

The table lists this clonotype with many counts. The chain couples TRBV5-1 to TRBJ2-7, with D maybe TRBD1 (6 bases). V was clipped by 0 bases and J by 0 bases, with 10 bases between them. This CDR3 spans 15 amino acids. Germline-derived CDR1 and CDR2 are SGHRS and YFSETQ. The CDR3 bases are TGCGCCAGCAGCTTGGGTGGGGGCCGCTCCTACGAGCAGTACTTC. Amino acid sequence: CASSLGGGRSYEQYF.

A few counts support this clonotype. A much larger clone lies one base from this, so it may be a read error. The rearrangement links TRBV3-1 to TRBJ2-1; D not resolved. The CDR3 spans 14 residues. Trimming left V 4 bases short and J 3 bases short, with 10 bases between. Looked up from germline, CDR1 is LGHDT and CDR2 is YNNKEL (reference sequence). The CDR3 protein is CASSPKPNYNEQFF. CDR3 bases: TGTGCCAGCAGCCCGAAGCCTAACTACAATGAGCAGTTCTTC.

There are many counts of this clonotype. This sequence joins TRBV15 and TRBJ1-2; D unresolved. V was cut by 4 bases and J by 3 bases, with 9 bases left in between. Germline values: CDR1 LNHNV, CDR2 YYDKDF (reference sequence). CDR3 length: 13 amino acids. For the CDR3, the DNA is TGTGCCACCAGCAAAGACGGAGACTATGGCTACACCTTC. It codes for CATSKDGDYGYTF.

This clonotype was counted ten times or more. For the CDR3, the DNA is TGCGCCAGCAGCCACTCAAAACATGCCTATAATTCACCCCTCCACTTT. It translates to CASSHSKHAYNSPLHF. The J gene is TRBJ1-6, the V gene TRBV4-3, with unresolved D. The CDR3 totals 16 residues. In germline, CDR1 is LGHNA, CDR2 YSLEER. The V end was cut by 3 bases, the J end by 2 bases, with 11 bases between.

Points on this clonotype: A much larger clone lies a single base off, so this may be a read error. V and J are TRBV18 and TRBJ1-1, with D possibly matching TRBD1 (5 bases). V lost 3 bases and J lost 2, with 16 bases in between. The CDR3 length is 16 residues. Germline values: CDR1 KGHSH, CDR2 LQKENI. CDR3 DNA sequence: TGTGCCAGCTCACCTTTTTCGGGCTGGGGCAACACTGAAGCTTTCTTT. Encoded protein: CASSPFSGWGNTEAFF.

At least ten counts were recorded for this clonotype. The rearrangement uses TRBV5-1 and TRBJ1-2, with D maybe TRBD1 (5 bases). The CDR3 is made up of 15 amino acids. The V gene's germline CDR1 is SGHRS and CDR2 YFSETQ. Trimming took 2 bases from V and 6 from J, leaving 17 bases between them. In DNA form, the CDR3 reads TGCGCCAGCAGCTTTGGCGCAGGGCAAGGAAATGGCTACACCTTC. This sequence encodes CASSFGAGQGNGYTF.

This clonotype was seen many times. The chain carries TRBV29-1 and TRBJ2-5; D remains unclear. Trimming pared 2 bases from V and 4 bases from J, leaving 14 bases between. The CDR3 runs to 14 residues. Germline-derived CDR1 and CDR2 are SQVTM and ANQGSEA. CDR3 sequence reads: CSVENMAGRETQYF. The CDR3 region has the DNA TGCAGCGTTGAAAATATGGCAGGAAGAGAGACCCAGTACTTC.

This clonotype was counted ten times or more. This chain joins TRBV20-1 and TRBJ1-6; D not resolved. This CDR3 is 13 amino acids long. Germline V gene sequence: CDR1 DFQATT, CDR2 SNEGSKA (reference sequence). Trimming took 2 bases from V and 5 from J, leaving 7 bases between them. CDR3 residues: CSARNENNSPLHF. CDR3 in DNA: TGCAGTGCTAGAAATGAGAATAATTCACCCCTCCACTTT.

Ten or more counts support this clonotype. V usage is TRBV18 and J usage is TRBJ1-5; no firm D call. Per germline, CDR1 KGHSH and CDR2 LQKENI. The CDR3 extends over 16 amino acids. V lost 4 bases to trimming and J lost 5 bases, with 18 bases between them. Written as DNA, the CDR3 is TGTGCCAGCTCACAAACTTCAATTTGGGGTGATCAGCCCCAGCATTTT. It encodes CASSQTSIWGDQPQHF. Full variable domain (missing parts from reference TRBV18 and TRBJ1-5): NAGVMQNPRHLVRRRGQEARLRCSPMKGHSHVYWYRQLPEEGLKFMVYLQKENIIDESGMPKERFSAEFPKEGPSILRIQQVVRGDSAAYFCASSQTSIWGDQPQHFGDGTRLSIL.

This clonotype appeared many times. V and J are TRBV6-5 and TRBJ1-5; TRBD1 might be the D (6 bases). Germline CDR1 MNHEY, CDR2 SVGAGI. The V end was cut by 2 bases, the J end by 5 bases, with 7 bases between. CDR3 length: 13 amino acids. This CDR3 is CASSYRGHQPQHF. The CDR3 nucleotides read TGTGCCAGCAGTTACCGGGGGCATCAGCCCCAGCATTTT.

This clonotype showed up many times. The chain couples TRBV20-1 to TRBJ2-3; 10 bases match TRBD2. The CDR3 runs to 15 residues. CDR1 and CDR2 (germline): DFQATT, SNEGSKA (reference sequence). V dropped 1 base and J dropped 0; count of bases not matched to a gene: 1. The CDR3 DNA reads TGCAGTGCTAGAGGACTAGCGGGTAGCACAGATACGCAGTATTTT. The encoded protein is CSARGLAGSTDTQYF.

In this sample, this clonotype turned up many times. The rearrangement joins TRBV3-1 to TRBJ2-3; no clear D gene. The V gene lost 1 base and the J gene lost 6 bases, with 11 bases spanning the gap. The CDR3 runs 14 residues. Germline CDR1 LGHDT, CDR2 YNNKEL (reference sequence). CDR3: CASSQAPPPDTQYF. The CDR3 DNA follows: TGTGCCAGCAGCCAAGCACCCCCCCCGGATACGCAGTATTTT.

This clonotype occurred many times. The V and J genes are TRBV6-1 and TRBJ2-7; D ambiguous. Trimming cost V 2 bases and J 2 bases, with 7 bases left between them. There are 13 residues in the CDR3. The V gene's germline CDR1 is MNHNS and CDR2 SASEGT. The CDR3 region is CASSEMHPYEQYF. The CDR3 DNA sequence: TGTGCCAGCAGTGAAATGCACCCCTACGAGCAGTACTTC.